The clone carrying this T cell receptor beta chain was observed once. Its antigen is currently unknown. These data are taken from a study of a mutant IDH1 vaccine in newly diagnosed glioma. As for the study in general: Every participant had undergone radiotherapy, temozolomide, or both before, and most underwent both.

Deletions cut 3 bases from V and 3 bases from J, with 9 bases between. Germline CDR1 and CDR2: SGDLS and YYNGEE. This CDR3 is 13 amino acids long. The time point: week 47, end of study. Every vaccination contained 300 ug of the mutant IDH1 20-mer peptide and was paired with topical imiquimod. TCRdb's copy holds only in-frame clones and misses some; the assay was immunoSEQ multiplex PCR. The top ten hold 3.5% to 4.5% of the sample, which has tens of thousands of clones, around four fifths seen once. The source was PBMCs, collected from a glioma patient whose treatment included an IDH1 peptide vaccine. The TCR sequence derives from a man aged 25 to 40 with glioma. The chain uses TRBV9 and TRBJ1-2; D might be TRBD1 (6 bases). The DNA of the CDR3 is TGTGCCAGCAGCGAGGGGGAACACTATGGCTACACCTTC. Protein: CASSEGEHYGYTF.